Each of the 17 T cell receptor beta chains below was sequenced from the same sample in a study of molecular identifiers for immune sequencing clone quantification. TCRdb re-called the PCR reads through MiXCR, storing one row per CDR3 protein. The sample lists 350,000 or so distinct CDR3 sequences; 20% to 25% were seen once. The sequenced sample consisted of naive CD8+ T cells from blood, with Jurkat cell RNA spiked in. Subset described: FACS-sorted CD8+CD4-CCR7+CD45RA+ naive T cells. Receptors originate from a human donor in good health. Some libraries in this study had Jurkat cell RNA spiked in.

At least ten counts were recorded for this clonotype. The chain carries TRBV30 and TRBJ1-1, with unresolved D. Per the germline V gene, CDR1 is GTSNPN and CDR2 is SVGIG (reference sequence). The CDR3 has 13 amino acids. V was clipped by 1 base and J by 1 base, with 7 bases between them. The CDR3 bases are TGTGCCTGGAGTGATCTTTCGAACACTGAAGCTTTCTTT. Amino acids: CAWSDLSNTEAFF. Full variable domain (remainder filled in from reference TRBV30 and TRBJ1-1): SQTIHQWPATLVQPVGSPLSLECTVEGTSNPNLYWYRQAAGRGLQLLFYSVGIGQISSEVPQNLSASRPQDRQFILSSKKLLLSDSGFYLCAWSDLSNTEAFFGQGTRLTVV.

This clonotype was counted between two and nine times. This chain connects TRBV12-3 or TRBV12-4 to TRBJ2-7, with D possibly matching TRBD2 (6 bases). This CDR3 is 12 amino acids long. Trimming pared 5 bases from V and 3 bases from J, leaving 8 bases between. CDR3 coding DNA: TGTGCCAGCAGTGGGGACTTCTACGAGCAGTACTTC. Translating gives CASSGDFYEQYF.

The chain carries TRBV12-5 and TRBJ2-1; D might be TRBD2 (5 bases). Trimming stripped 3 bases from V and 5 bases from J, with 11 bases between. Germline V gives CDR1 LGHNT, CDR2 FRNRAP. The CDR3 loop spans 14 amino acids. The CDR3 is CASGFPLGDNEQFF. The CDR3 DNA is TGTGCTAGTGGTTTCCCACTAGGAGACAATGAGCAGTTCTTC.

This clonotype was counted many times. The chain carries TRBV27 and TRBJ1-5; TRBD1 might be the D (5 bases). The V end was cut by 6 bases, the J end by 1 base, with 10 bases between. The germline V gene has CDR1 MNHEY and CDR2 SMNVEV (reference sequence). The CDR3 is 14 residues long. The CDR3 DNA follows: TGTGCCAGCAGGTATGGGGGAAGCAATCAGCCCCAGCATTTT. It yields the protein CASRYGGSNQPQHF.

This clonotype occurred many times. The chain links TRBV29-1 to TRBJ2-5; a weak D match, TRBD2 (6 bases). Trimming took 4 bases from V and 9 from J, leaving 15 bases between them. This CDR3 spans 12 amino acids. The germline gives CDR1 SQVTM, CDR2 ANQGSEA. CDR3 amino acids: CSVAGTTGAQYF. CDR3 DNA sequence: TGCAGCGTTGCCGGGACGACGGGAGCCCAGTACTTC.

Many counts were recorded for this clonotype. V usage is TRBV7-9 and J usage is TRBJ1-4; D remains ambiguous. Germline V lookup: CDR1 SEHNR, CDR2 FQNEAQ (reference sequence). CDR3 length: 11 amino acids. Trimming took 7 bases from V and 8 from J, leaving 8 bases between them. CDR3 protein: CASKSEEKLFF. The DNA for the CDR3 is TGTGCCAGCAAGAGTGAAGAAAAACTGTTTTTT.

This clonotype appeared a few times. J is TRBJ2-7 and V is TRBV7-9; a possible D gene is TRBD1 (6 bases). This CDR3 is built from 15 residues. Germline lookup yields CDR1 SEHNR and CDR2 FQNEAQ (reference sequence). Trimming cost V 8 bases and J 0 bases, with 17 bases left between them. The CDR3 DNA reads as TGTGCCAGCGGCTACCCGGACAGAAACTCCTACGAGCAGTACTTC. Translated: CASGYPDRNSYEQYF.

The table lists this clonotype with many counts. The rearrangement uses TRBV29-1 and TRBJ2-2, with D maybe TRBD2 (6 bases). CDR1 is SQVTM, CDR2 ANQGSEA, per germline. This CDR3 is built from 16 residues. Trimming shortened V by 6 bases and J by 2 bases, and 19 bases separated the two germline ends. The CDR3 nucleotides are TGCAGCGTCATACCACCGGAGGGCCCAAACACCGGGGAGCTGTTTTTT. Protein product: CSVIPPEGPNTGELFF.

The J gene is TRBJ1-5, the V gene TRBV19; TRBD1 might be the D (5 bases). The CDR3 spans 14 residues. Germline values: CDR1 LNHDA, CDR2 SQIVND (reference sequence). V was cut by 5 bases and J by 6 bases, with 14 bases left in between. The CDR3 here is CASSPRRDGQPQHF. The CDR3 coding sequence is TGTGCCAGTAGTCCCCGCAGGGACGGTCAGCCCCAGCATTTT.

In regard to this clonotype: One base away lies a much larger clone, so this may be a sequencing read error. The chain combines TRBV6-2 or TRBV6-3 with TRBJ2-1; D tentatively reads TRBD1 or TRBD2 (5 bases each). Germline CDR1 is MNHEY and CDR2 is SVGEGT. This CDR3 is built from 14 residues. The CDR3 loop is CASSYKVGGNEQLF. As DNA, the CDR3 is TGTGCCAGCAGTTACAAGGTTGGGGGTAATGAGCAGCTCTTC.

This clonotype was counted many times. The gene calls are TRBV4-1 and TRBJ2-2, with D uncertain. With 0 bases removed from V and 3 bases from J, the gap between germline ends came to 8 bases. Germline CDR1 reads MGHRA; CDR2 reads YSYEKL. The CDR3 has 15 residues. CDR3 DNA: TGCGCCAGCAGCCAAGAGGAACAGTACACCGGGGAGCTGTTTTTT. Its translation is CASSQEEQYTGELFF.

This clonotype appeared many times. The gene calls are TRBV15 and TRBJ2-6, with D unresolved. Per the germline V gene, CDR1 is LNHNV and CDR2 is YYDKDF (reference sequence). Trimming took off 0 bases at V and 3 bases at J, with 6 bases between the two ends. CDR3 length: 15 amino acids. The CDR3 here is CATSRENRGANVLTF. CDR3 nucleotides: TGTGCCACCAGCAGAGAGAATCGTGGGGCCAACGTCCTGACTTTC.

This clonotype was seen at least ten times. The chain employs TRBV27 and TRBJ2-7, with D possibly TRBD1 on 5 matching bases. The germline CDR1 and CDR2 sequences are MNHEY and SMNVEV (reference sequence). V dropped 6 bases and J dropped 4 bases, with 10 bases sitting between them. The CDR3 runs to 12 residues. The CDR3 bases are TGTGCCAGCAGCGCGACAGTGTACGAGCAGTACTTC. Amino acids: CASSATVYEQYF.

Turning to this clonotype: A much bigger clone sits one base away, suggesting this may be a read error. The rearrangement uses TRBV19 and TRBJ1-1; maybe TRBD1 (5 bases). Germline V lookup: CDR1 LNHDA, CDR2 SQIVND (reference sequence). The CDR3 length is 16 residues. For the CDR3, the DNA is TGTGCCAGTAGTCCCCGGGGGGTTGCCGTGAACACTGGAGCTTTCTTT. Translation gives CASSPRGVAVNTGAFF.

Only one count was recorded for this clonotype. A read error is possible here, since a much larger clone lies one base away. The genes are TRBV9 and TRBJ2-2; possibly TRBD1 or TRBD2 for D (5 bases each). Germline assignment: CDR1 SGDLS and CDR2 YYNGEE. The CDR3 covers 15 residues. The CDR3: CASSEGTTNTGELLF. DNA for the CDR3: TGTGCCAGCAGCGAGGGGACCACGAACACCGGGGAGCTGCTTTTT. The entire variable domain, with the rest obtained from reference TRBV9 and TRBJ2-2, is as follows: DSGVTQTPKHLITATGQRVTLRCSPRSGDLSVYWYQQSLDQGLQFLIQYYNGEERAKGNILERFSAQQFPDLHSELNLSSLELGDSALYFCASSEGTTNTGELLFGEGSRLTVL.

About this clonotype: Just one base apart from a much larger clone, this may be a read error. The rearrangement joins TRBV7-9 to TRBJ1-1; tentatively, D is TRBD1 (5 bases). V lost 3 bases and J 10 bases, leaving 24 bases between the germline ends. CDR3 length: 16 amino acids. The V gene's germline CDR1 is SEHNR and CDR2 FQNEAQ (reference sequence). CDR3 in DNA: TGTGCCAGCAGCTTTGGCTTATTGAGCGGGGACGCTGGAGCTTTCTTT. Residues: CASSFGLLSGDAGAFF.

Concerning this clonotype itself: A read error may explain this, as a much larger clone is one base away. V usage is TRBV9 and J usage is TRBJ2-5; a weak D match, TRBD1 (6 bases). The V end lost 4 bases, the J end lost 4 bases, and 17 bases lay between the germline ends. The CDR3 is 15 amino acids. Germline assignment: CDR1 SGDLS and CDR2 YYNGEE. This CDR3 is CASSLGQTVGETQYF. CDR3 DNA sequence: TGTGCCAGCAGCTTAGGACAGACCGTGGGAGAGACCCAGTACTTC.